The 29 T cell receptor beta chains presented below share a single source sample, sequenced in a study of T cells in localized non-small cell lung cancer. Sequencing used immunoSEQ multiplex PCR; TCRdb keeps in-frame clones, though not all of them. The sample consists of 11,000 or so clones, roughly 84% of them appearing once. Material: peripheral blood, obtained before any cancer treatment. Every receptor here comes from a male donor aged 60 or over with stage I lung adenocarcinoma.

The chain has TRBV20-1 and TRBJ1-3; D remains unclear. Trimming took off 5 bases at V and 0 bases at J, with 2 bases between the two ends. Germline assignment: CDR1 DFQATT and CDR2 SNEGSKA (reference sequence). The CDR3 has 11 residues. CDR3 sequence reads: CSAHSGNTIYF. As DNA, the CDR3 is TGCAGTGCTCACTCTGGAAACACCATATATTTT.

The chain combines TRBV30 with TRBJ1-6; 8 bases map to TRBD1. The CDR3 runs to 18 residues. In germline, CDR1 is GTSNPN, CDR2 SVGIG (reference sequence). V gave up 1 base and J gave up 6 bases; unmatched junction bases: 14. CDR3 sequence reads: CAWSGDRVPRGLNSPLHF. In DNA form, the CDR3 reads TGTGCCTGGAGTGGGGACCGTGTCCCCAGGGGGCTTAATTCACCCCTCCACTTT.

The chain couples TRBV5-1 to TRBJ1-1; maybe TRBD1 (5 bases). Germline-derived CDR1 and CDR2 are SGHRS and YFSETQ. V lost 4 bases and J 4 bases, leaving 11 bases between the germline ends. CDR3 length equals 13 residues. The CDR3 sequence: CASSVQGFTEAFF. CDR3 nucleotide sequence: TGCGCCAGCAGCGTGCAGGGTTTCACTGAAGCTTTCTTT.

Sample share makes this clone medium-sized. This chain links TRBV6-1 with TRBJ1-2; D perhaps matches TRBD1 (5 bases). The V end was cut by 7 bases, the J end by 2 bases, with 11 bases between. There are 13 residues in the CDR3. The germline V gene encodes CDR1 MNHNS and CDR2 SASEGT. The CDR3 reads CASTGAGNYGYTF. CDR3 in DNA: TGTGCCAGCACCGGCGCAGGGAACTATGGCTACACCTTC.

This clone was counted between two and nine times. This sequence joins TRBV29-1 and TRBJ1-3, with D possibly being TRBD1 (6 bases). This CDR3 comprises 13 residues. Germline CDR1 reads SQVTM; CDR2 reads ANQGSEA. The ends were cut back, 3 bases at V and 4 bases at J, with 10 bases in the middle. CDR3 nucleotides: TGCAGCGTTGAGTCGGGGGGCGGAAACACCATATATTTT. This sequence encodes CSVESGGGNTIYF.

The chain combines TRBV15 with TRBJ2-5; 10 bases are shared with TRBD1. V trimming: 3 bases; J trimming: 2 bases; junction bases outside the gene matches: 0. The CDR3 consists of 14 residues. From germline, CDR1 is LNHNV and CDR2 YYDKDF (reference sequence). CDR3 nucleotide sequence: TGTGCCACCAGCAGGGACAGGGGGCAAGAGACCCAGTACTTC. It translates to CATSRDRGQETQYF.

The genes are TRBV6-1 and TRBJ1-2; a possible D gene is TRBD1 (5 bases). V was cut by 8 bases and J by 3 bases, with 16 bases left in between. The CDR3 runs to 14 residues. Germline V gene sequence: CDR1 MNHNS, CDR2 SASEGT. CDR3 in DNA: TGTGCCAGCCTTGACCCCCAAGGGGACTATGGCTACACCTTC. Translated: CASLDPQGDYGYTF.

J is TRBJ2-7 and V is TRBV7-2; D remains unclear. Germline loops: CDR1 SGHTA, CDR2 FQGNSA. Trimming shortened V by 5 bases and J by 4 bases, and 9 bases separated the two germline ends. The CDR3 has 12 residues. The CDR3 is CASSDQRYEQYF. The CDR3 nucleotides are TGTGCCAGCAGCGATCAGAGGTACGAGCAGTACTTC.

In its sample, this clone was seen once. The chain has TRBV5-1 and TRBJ2-3; 11 bases are shared with TRBD2. V trimming: 0 bases; J trimming: 1 base; junction bases outside the gene matches: 4. The CDR3 length is 17 residues. The germline CDR1 and CDR2 sequences are SGHRS and YFSETQ. CDR3 region: CASSLDPTSGGTDTQYF. The CDR3 nucleotides are TGCGCCAGCAGCTTGGATCCGACTAGCGGGGGCACAGATACGCAGTATTTT. Using reference TRBV5-1 and TRBJ2-3 for the parts outside the CDR3, the full variable domain is KAGVTQTPRYLIKTRGQQVTLSCSPISGHRSVSWYQQTPGQGLQFLFEYFSETQRNKGNFPGRFSGRQFSNSRSEMNVSTLELGDSALYLCASSLDPTSGGTDTQYFGPGTRLTVL.

The genes are TRBV4-3 and TRBJ1-6, with a tentative D call TRBD1 (5 bases). V lost 6 bases, J lost 7 bases, and 10 bases lay in between. This CDR3 is built from 13 residues. Germline V CDR1 and CDR2: LGHNA, YSLEER. The CDR3 DNA reads as TGCGCCAGCAGTGAGACAGAGAATTCACCCCTCCACTTT. Amino acids: CASSETENSPLHF.

The V call is TRBV14, the J call TRBJ2-5, with 7 bases that match TRBD1. CDR1 and CDR2 (germline): SGHDN, FVKESK. The CDR3 totals 15 residues. Trimming at V came to 0 bases and at J to 5 bases, leaving 6 bases not matched to a gene. CDR3 nucleotide sequence: TGTGCCAGCAGCCAAGATATCGACAGGGAGGAGACCCAGTACTTC. This sequence encodes CASSQDIDREETQYF. The whole variable domain, filled in from reference TRBV14 and TRBJ2-5, reads EAGVTQFPSHSVIEKGQTVTLRCDPISGHDNLYWYRRVMGKEIKFLLHFVKESKQDESGMPNNRFLAERTGGTYSTLKVQPAELEDSGVYFCASSQDIDREETQYFGPGTRLLVL.

The chain joins TRBV6-6 to TRBJ1-5, with 9 bases that match TRBD1. This CDR3 comprises 15 residues. J was trimmed by 4 bases and V by 5 bases; bases with no gene match: 6. Germline CDR1 reads MNHNY; CDR2 reads SVGAGI (reference sequence). CDR3 DNA: TGTGCCAGCAGTCAGGACAGGGGCCGGAATCAGCCCCAGCATTTT. Translated, it gives CASSQDRGRNQPQHF.

This clone appeared once. The chain carries TRBV9 and TRBJ1-3, with D uncertain. Germline V gene lookup returns CDR1 SGDLS and CDR2 YYNGEE. V lost 0 bases, J lost 0 bases, and 4 bases lay in between. The CDR3 runs 14 residues. The CDR3 loop is CASSVELSGNTIYF. The CDR3 DNA follows: TGTGCCAGCAGCGTAGAACTCTCTGGAAACACCATATATTTT.

V gene TRBV19 combines with J gene TRBJ2-2, with 10 bases fitting TRBD1. The V gene's germline CDR1 is LNHDA and CDR2 SQIVND (reference sequence). The J segment lost 5 bases and the V segment lost 4 bases, leaving 4 bases of the junction unmatched. The CDR3 contains 15 residues. This CDR3 is CASSTTGGVTGELFF. CDR3 nucleotide sequence: TGTGCCAGTAGTACGACAGGGGGCGTAACCGGGGAGCTGTTTTTT.

The rearrangement joins TRBV4-2 to TRBJ2-3, with 8 nucleotides matching TRBD1. Germline loops: CDR1 LGHNA, CDR2 YNFKEQ. Unmatched junction bases numbered 3, after V lost 0 bases and J lost 4 bases. This CDR3 has 15 amino acids. The CDR3 spells CASSQEGQGADTQYF. Here the CDR3 DNA reads TGTGCCAGCAGCCAAGAAGGACAGGGAGCAGATACGCAGTATTTT.

The CDR3 reads CATRSPLALETQYF. The CDR3 DNA is TGTGCCACAAGAAGCCCCCTAGCTCTTGAGACCCAGTACTTC. The genes are TRBV11-2 and TRBJ2-5; a possible D gene is TRBD2 (5 bases). V was cut by 10 bases and J by 5 bases, with 20 bases left in between. The germline V gene encodes CDR1 SGHAT and CDR2 FQNNGV. The CDR3 loop spans 14 amino acids.

The rearrangement joins TRBV19 to TRBJ2-1; the D gene could be TRBD1 or TRBD2 (5 bases each). The CDR3 has 13 amino acids. CDR1 and CDR2 (germline): LNHDA, SQIVND (reference sequence). With 6 bases removed from V and 5 bases from J, the gap between germline ends came to 11 bases. This CDR3 reads CASRGPANNEQFF. For the CDR3, the DNA is TGTGCCAGTAGGGGACCTGCGAACAATGAGCAGTTCTTC.

The V call is TRBV2, the J call TRBJ2-4; the D is unclear. The CDR3 covers 15 residues. V gave up 5 bases and J gave up 0 bases, with 11 bases separating them. Per germline, CDR1 SNHLY and CDR2 FYNNEI. CDR3 loop: CASSLQVLAKNIQYF. In DNA, the CDR3 is TGTGCCAGCAGTCTCCAGGTTCTAGCCAAAAACATTCAGTACTTC.

The chain carries TRBV18 and TRBJ1-2; perhaps TRBD1 as D (6 bases). CDR1 and CDR2 from the germline V gene are KGHSH and LQKENI. The CDR3 is made up of 16 amino acids. Trimming stripped 2 bases from V and 8 bases from J, with 21 bases between. The CDR3 DNA follows: TGTGCCAGCTCACCAAGACAGGTGGTAAAGTCCGGAGGCTACACCTTC. It translates to CASSPRQVVKSGGYTF. The full variable domain, with the rest looked up from reference TRBV18 and TRBJ1-2, is NAGVMQNPRHLVRRRGQEARLRCSPMKGHSHVYWYRQLPEEGLKFMVYLQKENIIDESGMPKERFSAEFPKEGPSILRIQQVVRGDSAAYFCASSPRQVVKSGGYTFGSGTRLTVV.

This clone was detected a few times. V gene TRBV10-3 combines with J gene TRBJ2-2; D gene uncertain. The CDR3 runs to 13 residues. Germline loops: CDR1 ENHRY, CDR2 SYGVKD. V was clipped by 4 bases and J by 5 bases, with 8 bases between them. DNA of the CDR3: TGTGCCATCAGTGTCGGAGAAACCGGGGAGCTGTTTTTT. This sequence encodes CAISVGETGELFF.

The chain is built from TRBV7-2 and TRBJ2-7; TRBD1 might be the D (5 bases). The V end was cut by 6 bases, the J end by 4 bases, with 10 bases between. Germline V gene sequence: CDR1 SGHTA, CDR2 FQGNSA. The length of the CDR3 is 12 residues. The CDR3 DNA reads TGTGCCAGCAGTGTAACAGGATACGAGCAGTACTTC. Protein product: CASSVTGYEQYF.

This clone came up a few times. The chain combines TRBV5-1 with TRBJ2-7; possibly TRBD1 for D (6 bases). V was cut by 0 bases and J by 1 base, with 8 bases left in between. This CDR3 has 14 residues. The germline V gene has CDR1 SGHRS and CDR2 YFSETQ. CDR3 coding DNA: TGCGCCAGCAGCTTGGAGGGGGAATCCTACGAGCAGTACTTC. Amino acid sequence: CASSLEGESYEQYF.

The chain carries TRBV5-1 and TRBJ2-5; 8 nucleotides align to TRBD1. Germline V CDR1 and CDR2: SGHRS, YFSETQ. The CDR3 is 14 residues long. J gave up 5 bases and V 2 bases, and 5 bases lay outside the gene matches. The CDR3 protein is CASSLGTGGETQYF. The CDR3 nucleotides are TGCGCCAGCAGCTTAGGGACAGGTGGGGAGACCCAGTACTTC.

The genes are TRBV5-6 and TRBJ2-3; the D is unclear. Trimming pared 0 bases from V and 5 bases from J, leaving 4 bases between. Germline V lookup: CDR1 SGHDT, CDR2 YYEEEE. This CDR3 has 12 residues. The CDR3: CASSLGLDTQYF. The CDR3 nucleotides read TGTGCCAGCAGCTTGGGATTAGATACGCAGTATTTT.

The chain combines TRBV6-4 with TRBJ2-3; D uncertain. The CDR3 consists of 15 residues. V lost 0 bases to trimming and J lost 0 bases, with 7 bases between them. Germline CDR1 reads MRHNA; CDR2 reads SNTAGT. The CDR3 protein is CASSDSGLSTDTQYF. CDR3 coding DNA: TGTGCCAGCAGTGACTCAGGGCTTAGCACAGATACGCAGTATTTT.

The rearrangement links TRBV4-2 to TRBJ2-3; TRBD2 matches 13 bases. CDR1 LGHNA and CDR2 YNFKEQ come from the germline V gene. This CDR3 is built from 17 residues. Unmatched junction bases numbered 2, after V lost 2 bases and J lost 0 bases. The CDR3 bases are TGTGCCAGCAGCCAAACTAGCGGGGGGGCAAGCACAGATACGCAGTATTTT. Translation: CASSQTSGGASTDTQYF.

V is TRBV30 and J is TRBJ1-6, with D possibly being TRBD1 (6 bases). The ends were cut back, 0 bases at V and 10 bases at J, with 13 bases in the middle. This CDR3 contains 14 residues. Germline values: CDR1 GTSNPN, CDR2 SVGIG (reference sequence). CDR3 coding DNA: TGTGCCTGGAGTGTATCAGGGGATAGATCACCCCTCCACTTT. This translates into CAWSVSGDRSPLHF.

The rearrangement joins TRBV19 to TRBJ1-5; D is ambiguous. V gave up 4 bases and J gave up 0 bases, with 7 bases separating them. Germline CDR1 and CDR2: LNHDA and SQIVND (reference sequence). The CDR3 has 14 amino acids. This CDR3 reads CASSNGNSNQPQHF. The CDR3 bases are TGTGCCAGTAGTAACGGTAATAGCAATCAGCCCCAGCATTTT.

This chain connects TRBV28 to TRBJ1-2; 7 bases agree with TRBD1. Germline CDR1 is MDHEN and CDR2 is SYDVKM. V lost 4 bases to trimming and J lost 3 bases; unmatched junction nucleotides: 8. This CDR3 is 15 amino acids long. The CDR3 nucleotides are TGTGCCAGCAGTTCGCGGGTCAGGGGGTACTATGGCTACACCTTC. It specifies CASSSRVRGYYGYTF.